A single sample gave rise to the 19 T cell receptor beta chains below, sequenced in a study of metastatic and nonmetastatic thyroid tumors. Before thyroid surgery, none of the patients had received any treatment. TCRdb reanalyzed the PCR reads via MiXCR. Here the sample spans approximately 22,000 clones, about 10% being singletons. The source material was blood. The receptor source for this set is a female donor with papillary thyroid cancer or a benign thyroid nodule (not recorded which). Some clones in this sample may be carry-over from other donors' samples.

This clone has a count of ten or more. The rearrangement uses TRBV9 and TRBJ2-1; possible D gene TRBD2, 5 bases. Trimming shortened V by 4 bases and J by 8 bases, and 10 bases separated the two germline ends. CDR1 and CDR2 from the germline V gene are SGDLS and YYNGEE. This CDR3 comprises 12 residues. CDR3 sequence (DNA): TGTGCCAGCAGCCCGGACGGGGATGAGCAGTTCTTC. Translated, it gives CASSPDGDEQFF.

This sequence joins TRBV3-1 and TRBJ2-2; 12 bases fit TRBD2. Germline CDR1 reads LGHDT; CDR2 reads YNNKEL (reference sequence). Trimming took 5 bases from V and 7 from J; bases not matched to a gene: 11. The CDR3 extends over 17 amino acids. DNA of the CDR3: TGTGCCAGCAGCATCCGACTAGCGGGAGTACCGGGCGGGGAGCTGTTTTTT. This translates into CASSIRLAGVPGGELFF.

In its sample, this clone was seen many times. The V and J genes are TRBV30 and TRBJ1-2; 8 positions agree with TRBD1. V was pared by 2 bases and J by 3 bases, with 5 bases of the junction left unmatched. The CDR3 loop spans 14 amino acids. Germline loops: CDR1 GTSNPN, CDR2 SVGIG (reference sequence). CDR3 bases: TGTGCCTGGAGTTTGGGGGGACAGGACTATGGCTACACCTTC. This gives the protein CAWSLGGQDYGYTF.

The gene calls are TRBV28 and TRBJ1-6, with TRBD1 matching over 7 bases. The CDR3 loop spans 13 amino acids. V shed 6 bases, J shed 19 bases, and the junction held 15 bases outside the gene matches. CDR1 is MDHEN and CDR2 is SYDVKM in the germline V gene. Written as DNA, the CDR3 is TGTGCCAGCAGGGTACAGGGGCCTTCACTCCTACACTTT. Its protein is CASRVQGPSLLHF.

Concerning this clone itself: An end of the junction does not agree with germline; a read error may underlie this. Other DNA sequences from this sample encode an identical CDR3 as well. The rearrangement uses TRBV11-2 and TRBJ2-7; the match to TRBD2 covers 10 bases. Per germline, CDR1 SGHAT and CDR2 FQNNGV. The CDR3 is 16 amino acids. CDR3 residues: CASSLELAGLYDEQYF. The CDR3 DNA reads TGTGCAAGCAGCTTAGAACTAGCGGGGCTGTACGATGAGCAGTACTTC.

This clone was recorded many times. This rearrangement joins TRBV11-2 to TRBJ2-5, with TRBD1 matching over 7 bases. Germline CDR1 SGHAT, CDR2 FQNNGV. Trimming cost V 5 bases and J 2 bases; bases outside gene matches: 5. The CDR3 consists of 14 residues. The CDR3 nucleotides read TGTGCCAGCAGCCCGGACAGGCATCAAGAGACCCAGTACTTC. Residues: CASSPDRHQETQYF.

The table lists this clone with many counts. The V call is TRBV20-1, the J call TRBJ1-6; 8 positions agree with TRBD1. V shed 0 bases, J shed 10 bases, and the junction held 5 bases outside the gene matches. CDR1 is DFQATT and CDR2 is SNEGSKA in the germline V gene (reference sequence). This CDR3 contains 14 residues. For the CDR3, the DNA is TGCAGTGCTAGAGACCAGACAGGGGTGTCACCCCTCCACTTT. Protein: CSARDQTGVSPLHF.

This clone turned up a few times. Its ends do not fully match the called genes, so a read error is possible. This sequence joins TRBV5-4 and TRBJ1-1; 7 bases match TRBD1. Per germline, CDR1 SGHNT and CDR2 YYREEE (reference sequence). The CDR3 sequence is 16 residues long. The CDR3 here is CASSLGRGGLNTEALF. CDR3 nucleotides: TGTGCCAGCAGCTTGGGGAGAGGGGGCCTCAACACTGAAGCTCTCTTT. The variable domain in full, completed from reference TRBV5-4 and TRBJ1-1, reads ETGVTQSPTHLIKTRGQQVTLRCSSQSGHNTVSWYQQALGQGPQFIFQYYREEENGRGNFPPRFSGLQFPNYSSELNVNALELDDSALYLCASSLGRGGLNTEALFGQGTRLTVV.

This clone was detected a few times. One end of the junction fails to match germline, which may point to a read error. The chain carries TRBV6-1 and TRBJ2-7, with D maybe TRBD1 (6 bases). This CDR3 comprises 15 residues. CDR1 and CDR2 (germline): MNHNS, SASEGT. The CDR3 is CACSATSDSAYEQYF. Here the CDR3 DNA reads TGTGCCTGCAGCGCTACATCGGACAGTGCCTACGAGCAGTACTTC.

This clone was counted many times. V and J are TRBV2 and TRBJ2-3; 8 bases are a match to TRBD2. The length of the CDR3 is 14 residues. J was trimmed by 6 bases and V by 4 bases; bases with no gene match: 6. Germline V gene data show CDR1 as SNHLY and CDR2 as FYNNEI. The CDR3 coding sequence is TGTGCCAGCAGTGGACTAGCGCAAGGGGATACGCAGTATTTT. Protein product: CASSGLAQGDTQYF.

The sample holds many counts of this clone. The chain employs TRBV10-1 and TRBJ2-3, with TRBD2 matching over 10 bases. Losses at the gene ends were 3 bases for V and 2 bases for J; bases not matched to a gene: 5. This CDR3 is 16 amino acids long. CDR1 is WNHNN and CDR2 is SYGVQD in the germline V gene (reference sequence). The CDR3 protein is CASSDGLAVDTDTQYF. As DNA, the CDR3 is TGCGCCAGCAGTGACGGACTAGCGGTGGACACAGATACGCAGTATTTT.

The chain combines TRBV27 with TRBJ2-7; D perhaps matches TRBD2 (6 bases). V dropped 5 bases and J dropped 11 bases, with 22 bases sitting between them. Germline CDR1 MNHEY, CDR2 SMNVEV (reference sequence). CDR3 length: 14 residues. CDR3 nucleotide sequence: TGTGCCAGCAGTCCACATGGACTAAGCTACGAAAAGTACTTC. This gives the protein CASSPHGLSYEKYF.

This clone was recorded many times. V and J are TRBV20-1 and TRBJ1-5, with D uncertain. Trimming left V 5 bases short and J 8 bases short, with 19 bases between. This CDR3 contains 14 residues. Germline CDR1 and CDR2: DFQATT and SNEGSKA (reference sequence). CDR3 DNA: TGCAGTGCTGCTCCGGGTCACAAACTGGAGCCCCAGCATTTT. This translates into CSAAPGHKLEPQHF.

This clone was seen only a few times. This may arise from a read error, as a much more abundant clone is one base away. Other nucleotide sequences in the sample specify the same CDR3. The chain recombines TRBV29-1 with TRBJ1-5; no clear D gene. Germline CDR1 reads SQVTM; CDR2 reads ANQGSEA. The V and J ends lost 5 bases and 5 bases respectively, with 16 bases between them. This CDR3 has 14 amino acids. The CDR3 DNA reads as TGCAGCGTTATTGAGGGAGCGCGGGATCAGCCCCAGCATTTT. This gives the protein CSVIEGARDQPQHF.

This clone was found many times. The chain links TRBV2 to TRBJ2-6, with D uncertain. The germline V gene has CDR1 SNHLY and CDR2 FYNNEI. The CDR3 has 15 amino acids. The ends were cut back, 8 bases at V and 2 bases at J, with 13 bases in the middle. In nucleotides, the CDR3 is TGTGCCAGCCGCCGAGGAGTACCTGGGGCCAACGTCCTGACTTTC. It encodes CASRRGVPGANVLTF.

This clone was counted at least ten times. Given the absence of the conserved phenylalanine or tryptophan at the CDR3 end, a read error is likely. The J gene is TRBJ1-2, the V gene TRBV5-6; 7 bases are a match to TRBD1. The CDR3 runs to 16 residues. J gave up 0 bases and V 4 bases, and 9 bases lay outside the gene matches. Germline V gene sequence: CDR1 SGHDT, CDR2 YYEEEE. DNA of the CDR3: TGTGCCAGCAGCGCAGACAGGGTAGGAGCTAACTATGGCTACACCGTC. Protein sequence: CASSADRVGANYGYTV.

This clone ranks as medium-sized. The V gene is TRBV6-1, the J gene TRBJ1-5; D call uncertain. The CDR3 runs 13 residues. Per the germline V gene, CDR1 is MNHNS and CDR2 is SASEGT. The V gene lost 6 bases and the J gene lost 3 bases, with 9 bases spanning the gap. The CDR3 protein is CASRALNNQPQHF. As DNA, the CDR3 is TGTGCCAGCAGGGCACTTAACAATCAGCCCCAGCATTTT.

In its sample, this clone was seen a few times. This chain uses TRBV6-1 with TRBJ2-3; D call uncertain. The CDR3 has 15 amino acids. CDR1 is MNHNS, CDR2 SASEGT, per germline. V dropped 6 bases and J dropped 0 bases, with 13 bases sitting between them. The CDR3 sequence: CASSDDFDSTDTQYF. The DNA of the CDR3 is TGTGCCAGCAGCGACGACTTCGACAGCACAGATACGCAGTATTTT.

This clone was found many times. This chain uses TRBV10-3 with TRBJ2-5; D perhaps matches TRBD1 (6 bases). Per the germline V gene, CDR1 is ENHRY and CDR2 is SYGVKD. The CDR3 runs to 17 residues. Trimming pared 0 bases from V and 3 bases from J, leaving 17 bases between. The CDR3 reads CAISESGGTGKKETQYF. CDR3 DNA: TGTGCCATCAGTGAGTCAGGGGGTACGGGGAAAAAAGAGACCCAGTACTTC.